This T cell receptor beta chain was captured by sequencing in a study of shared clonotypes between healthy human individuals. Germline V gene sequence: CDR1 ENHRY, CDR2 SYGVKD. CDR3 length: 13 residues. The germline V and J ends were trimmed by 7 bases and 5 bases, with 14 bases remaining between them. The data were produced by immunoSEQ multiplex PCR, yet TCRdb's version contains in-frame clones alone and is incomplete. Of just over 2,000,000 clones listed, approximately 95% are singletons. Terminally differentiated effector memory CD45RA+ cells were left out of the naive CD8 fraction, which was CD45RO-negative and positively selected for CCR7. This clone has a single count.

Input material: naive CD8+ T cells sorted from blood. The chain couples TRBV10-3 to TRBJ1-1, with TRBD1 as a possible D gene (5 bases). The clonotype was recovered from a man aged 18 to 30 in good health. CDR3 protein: CAIKQGAGTEAFF. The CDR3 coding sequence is TGTGCCATCAAACAAGGGGCTGGTACTGAAGCTTTCTTT.